Sequencing of this T cell receptor (beta chain) was carried out in a study of response to subunit inactivated influenza vaccine. TCRdb re-derived calls from the RT-PCR reads in MiXCR, one entry per CDR3 protein. The table includes hundreds of thousands of distinct CDR3 sequences, approximately 10% detected once. V was cut by 6 bases and J by 8 bases, with 8 bases left in between. This CDR3 comprises 11 residues. CDR1 and CDR2 (germline): SEHNR, FQNEAQ (reference sequence). Another study also made use of these data, one on T cells expressing NK-cell markers. This second study notes: The authors made TCR beta cDNA libraries by 5'RACE template switching. This switching added a universal primer site and UMIs. Sequencing of TCR beta repertoires drew on sorted CD3+CD56+NKG2C+, CD3+CD56+NKG2C- and CD3+CD56-NKG2C+ T cells. Out of eight donors sequenced, seven tested HCMV-seropositive and the remaining one seronegative. More than 5 donors had dominant NKG2C+ clonotypes that comprised about 1.0-7.5% of their CD8+ T cells.

The V and J genes are TRBV7-9 and TRBJ2-1; D ambiguous. The sequences come from PBMCs from blood, collected on the day of vaccination. This receptor was identified in a man aged 50 to 60 who received an inactivated influenza vaccine. The CDR3 DNA reads as TGTGCCAGCAGTCCCTGGGATGAGCAGTTCTTC. Translation: CASSPWDEQFF.